This is a list of T cell receptor beta chains from one sample in a study of T cells after yellow fever vaccination. Each CDR3 protein gets one entry after TCRdb re-called the 5' RACE reads with MiXCR. Of 450,000 to 550,000 distinct CDR3 sequences listed, roughly 19% were seen once; the top ten hold 14%. The sequenced sample was PBMCs, obtained 15 days after the yellow fever booster vaccination. These receptors all stem from a man younger than 40 who received the YFV17D yellow fever vaccine. CDR3s include the opening cysteine and the closing phenylalanine or tryptophan. D genes are given only for firm matches. Only part of the rows carry a size: once, few, many, or a class if the clone is expanded.

J gene,clone size,V gene,D gene,CDR3 DNA,CDR3 protein
TRBJ1-1,few,TRBV7-2,TRBD1,TGTGCCAGCAGCTTCGGGCAGGGGGCGATGGCTTTCTTT,CASSFGQGAMAFF
TRBJ2-7,few,TRBV6-1,-,TGTGCCAGCACCACCCGACCTGGGGTCCCGACCTACGAGCAGTACTTC,CASTTRPGVPTYEQYF
TRBJ2-6,many,TRBV12-3/TRBV12-4,-,TGTGCCAGCAGAGACTCTGGGGCCAACGTCCTGACTTTC,CASRDSGANVLTF
TRBJ2-2,few,TRBV4-3,TRBD2,TGCGCCAGCAGCCTGGGACTAGCGGAAACAACCGGGGAGCTGTTTTTT,CASSLGLAETTGELFF
TRBJ2-3,-,TRBV29-1,-,TGCAGCGTTACGTCCACAGCGCCAGATACGCAGTATTTT,CSVTSTAPDTQYF
TRBJ1-5,-,TRBV7-2,TRBD1,TGTGCCAGCAGCCTCACAGGGGAGCAGCCCCAGCATTTT,CASSLTGEQPQHF
TRBJ2-1,few,TRBV12-3/TRBV12-4,TRBD2,TGTGCCAGCAGTTTAAGTCTAGCGGGAGGGCGGTTCTTC,CASSLSLAGGRFF
TRBJ2-5,few,TRBV27,-,TGTGCCAGCAGCAAGCGGCTCCAAGAGACCCAGTACTTC,CASSKRLQETQYF
TRBJ2-5,few,TRBV18,-,TGTGCCAGCTCACCAGAGACAAGGGTGCAAGAGACCCAGTACTTC,CASSPETRVQETQYF
TRBJ2-5,many,TRBV20-1,TRBD2,TGCAGTGCTAGAGATCAGGCGGGAGTGGCTGAGACCCAGTACTTC,CSARDQAGVAETQYF
TRBJ2-1,-,TRBV6-2/TRBV6-3,-,TGTGCCAGCAGTTACGGCAGGGGGGTCAATGAGCAGTTCTTC,CASSYGRGVNEQFF
TRBJ1-2,-,TRBV12-3/TRBV12-4,-,TGTGCCAGCAGTTTACGGCGGATCGGGGGCTACACCTTC,CASSLRRIGGYTF
TRBJ2-2,few,TRBV19,-,TGTGCCAGTAGGACCGGGACATCGGGCGGGGAGCTGTTTTTT,CASRTGTSGGELFF
TRBJ1-6,-,TRBV12-3/TRBV12-4,-,TGTGCCAGCAGCCCCGACAGCCTAAATTCACCCCTCCACTTT,CASSPDSLNSPLHF
TRBJ2-1,few,TRBV12-3/TRBV12-4,-,TGTGCCAGCAGTTTGCGGCTCACTCAGTTCTTC,CASSLRLTQFF
TRBJ1-2,-,TRBV6-5,TRBD1,TGTGCCAGCAGTTACTCCCCACAGGGGGTTAATGGCTACACCTTC,CASSYSPQGVNGYTF
TRBJ2-7,-,TRBV20-1,TRBD2,TGCAGTGCTTCGGGACTAGCCGACAGGAGCTCCTACGAGCAGTACTTC,CSASGLADRSSYEQYF
TRBJ2-7,few,TRBV6-1,TRBD1,TGTGCCAGCAGTCCACCCTGGACAGGGGATTACGAGCAGTACTTC,CASSPPWTGDYEQYF
TRBJ2-7,-,TRBV18,TRBD2,TGTGCCAGCACACCCGGGACTAGCGGACAGTACGAGCAGTACTTC,CASTPGTSGQYEQYF
TRBJ2-2,few,TRBV5-6,-,TGTGCCAGCAGCTTGGGATCAAAGGGGTCCGGGGAGCTGTTTTTT,CASSLGSKGSGELFF
TRBJ2-7,many,TRBV7-3,-,TGTGCCAGCAGCCGGTATATGTCCCCCTACGAGCAGTACTTC,CASSRYMSPYEQYF
TRBJ1-1,-,TRBV5-1,TRBD1,TGCGCCAGCAGCTTGGGACAGGGACCTCACACTGAAGCTTTCTTT,CASSLGQGPHTEAFF
TRBJ2-7,-,TRBV6-1,-,TGTGCCAGCAGGCGGGACCCCACCTCCTACGAGCAGTACTTC,CASRRDPTSYEQYF
TRBJ1-5,-,TRBV7-9,-,TGTGCCAGCAGCTTAACACAAAGCAATCAGCCCCAGCATTTT,CASSLTQSNQPQHF
TRBJ2-5,-,TRBV20-1,-,TGCAGTGCGATCCAGGGTGTTGAGACCCAGTACTTC,CSAIQGVETQYF
TRBJ2-7,-,TRBV7-8,-,TGTGCCAGCCGTGGGGGGAGAGAGCAGTACTTC,CASRGGREQYF
TRBJ2-1,-,TRBV6-2/TRBV6-3,-,TGTGCCAGCAGCCAACAATCGGGCGGGGGCCCCTACAATGAGCAGTTCTTC,CASSQQSGGGPYNEQFF
TRBJ1-4,few,TRBV12-3/TRBV12-4,TRBD1,TGTGCCAGCAGTCCGCCGGGACAGGATAATGAAAAACTGTTTTTT,CASSPPGQDNEKLFF
TRBJ2-7,-,TRBV19,-,TGTGCCAGTAGTATCAAAAGCGGGTCTACATCCTACGAGCAGTACTTC,CASSIKSGSTSYEQYF
TRBJ2-5,few,TRBV20-1,-,TGCAGTGCTAGAGGGCCGGTGGGAAAGGAGACCCAGTACTTC,CSARGPVGKETQYF
TRBJ1-5,-,TRBV12-5,-,TGTGCTAGTGGTTTCGGGTCTTTCCAGCATTTT,CASGFGSFQHF
TRBJ2-2,-,TRBV12-3/TRBV12-4,TRBD2,TGTGCCAGCAGTTTCCCGACTAGCGGGAGAACCGGGGAGCTGTTTTTT,CASSFPTSGRTGELFF
TRBJ2-5,-,TRBV2,TRBD2,TGTGCCAGCAGCGTTCCAGCTAGCGGGGTACAAGAGACCCAGTACTTC,CASSVPASGVQETQYF
TRBJ2-1,many,TRBV5-1,TRBD2,TGCGCCAGCAGCCCTCTAGCGGGAGGTCCTAATGAGCAGTTCTTC,CASSPLAGGPNEQFF
TRBJ2-3,-,TRBV12-3/TRBV12-4,-,TGTGCCAGCAGTTTTGGCGGGATCAGTGGAGATACGCAGTATTTT,CASSFGGISGDTQYF
TRBJ2-6,many,TRBV7-2,-,TGTGCCAGCAGCTTAAGTGGCGGGGCCAACGTCCTGACTTTC,CASSLSGGANVLTF
TRBJ2-7,once,TRBV30,-,TGTGCCTGGAATGGGGGTGGGACACTTCTATACGAGCAGTACTTC,CAWNGGGTLLYEQYF
TRBJ2-7,-,TRBV20-1,-,TGCAGTGCTAGAGTGGCAGGTGACGAGCAGTACTTC,CSARVAGDEQYF
TRBJ2-2,-,TRBV20-1,-,TGCAGTACTATTTTGGCGAACACCGGGGAGCTGTTTTTT,CSTILANTGELFF